This T cell receptor beta chain appears in the sequencing data of a study of STAT5B mutations in CD4+ large granular lymphocyte leukemia (dated by TCRdb to about 2022). A note on the overall study: Among healthy controls, the CDR3 'QG' motif was associated with a particular HLA allele. Flow cytometry on FACSCanto II or FACSVerse confirmed that purified fractions exceeded 95% purity among lymphocytes. The study compared the TCRbeta repertoires of patients with CD4+ T-cell large granular lymphocyte leukemia against the TCRbeta repertoires of healthy blood donors.

Broad study findings and their caveats: Main leukemic clonotypes were private to each patient, although about a quarter of the main leukemic clonotypes were found at low frequency in the non-leukemic repertoires of other patients. TRBV06-family usage was enriched among the top patient clones (8/27) compared with healthy controls (2/35). Compared with healthy CD4+ repertoires, CD4-sorted patient repertoires appeared more clonal, and this difference remained even after the putative leukemic clones were removed. Data were not HLA-matched; higher clonality in CD4+ versus CD8+ T-LGLL could reflect the relatively small sample size.

TCRbeta rearrangements were sequenced from genomic DNA using the immunoSEQ assay at survey resolution. The study's processing was this. In the TCR sequencing data, the smallest productive clonotype frequency that could be detected was 2.59 x 10-5. Analyses included only productive TCRbeta rearrangements, meaning complete and in-frame sequences. Sample clonality was computed as Simpson clonality in the immunoSEQ Analyzer version 3.0. Clones were grouped by frequency into very rare, small, medium, large (1-20%) or hyperexpanded (>20%) categories. Generation probabilities were estimated with OLGA 1.2.3, V-gene circos plots were made with VDJtools, specificities were looked up in VDJdb, and CDR3 motifs were identified with GLIPH. TCRdb took this table from immuneACCESS and kept in-frame rearrangements with V and J called. Such tables lack part of the clones; where checked against another copy, unresolved V genes explain under half of the gap, and the rest is unexplained. The V and J calls and the clone size are those of that table, but D and trimming were determined from the DNA. The sample records tens of thousands of clones, 72% of which are singletons. Of the sample, around 0.65% is held by the ten largest clones.

As for this clone: Its recognized antigen is unknown. Base qualities are not recorded, but no much larger clone differs from it by a single base. At the DNA level, this CDR3 is encoded by other sequences in the same sample as well.

The healthy controls were 37 blood donors, and the buffy coats of these donors were supplied by the Finnish Red Cross blood service. All TCR-sequenced material derived from peripheral blood: patient blood samples and healthy donor buffy coats. Ficoll-Hypaque gradient centrifugation was used to isolate peripheral blood mononuclear cells. For the healthy controls, CD4+ cells were obtained from buffy coats by magnetic purification. Genomic DNA was extracted with the Gentra Puregene Cell and Tissue kit and quantified on a Qubit 2.0 fluorometer. Taken from the germline V gene, the CDR1 and CDR2 loops are MNHEY and SVGAGI. V is trimmed back by 4 bases and J by 4 bases, and the junction contains 3 bases that no gene match accounts for. Measured from the cysteine to the phenylalanine, the CDR3 is 15 residues long. CDR3 DNA only is kept here, 45 bases in frame from base 1.

Recombination joined TRBV6-5 with TRBJ2-2; 10 of the junction bases match TRBD1. The TCR was taken from a human donor in good health. Sequenced input: CD4+ T cells from blood buffy coats. The nucleotides read TGTGCCAGCAGTTGGACAGGGGGAAGCACCGGGGAGCTGTTTTTT. It specifies CASSWTGGSTGELFF.